This T cell receptor (beta chain) comes out of a study of T cell repertoires in cytomegalovirus infection. Across the whole study: Use of recently identified HLA-C-restricted and well-studied HLA-B-restricted CMV epitopes was part of the study. CMV infection plus the matching HLA type was flagged by public TCR beta signatures. Study conclusions and caveats: Ex vivo responses were dominated by HLA-C-restricted CMV-specific TCR beta clonotypes. Totalled public TCR beta family frequency picked out people who carried CMV plus the relevant HLA.

The germline V gene has CDR1 LNHDA and CDR2 SQIVND (reference sequence). V gave up 5 bases and J gave up 8 bases, with 18 bases separating them. This CDR3 spans 14 amino acids. To note about this clonotype: As yet, its antigen is unknown.

TCRdb used MiXCR to reprocess the reads, holding one entry per CDR3 protein. The data show some 560,000 distinct CDR3 sequences, about 39% seen once. This sequence joins TRBV19 and TRBJ1-2, with D possibly TRBD1 on 6 matching bases. The specimen was cultured PBMCs, collected from culture after CMV antigen stimulation. The sequence was collected from a human donor in good health (CMV status not recorded). Some clones in this sample may be carry-over from other donors' samples. CDR3: CASSFLQGNLGYTF. CDR3 coding DNA: TGTGCCAGTAGTTTTCTTCAGGGGAATCTCGGCTACACCTTC.